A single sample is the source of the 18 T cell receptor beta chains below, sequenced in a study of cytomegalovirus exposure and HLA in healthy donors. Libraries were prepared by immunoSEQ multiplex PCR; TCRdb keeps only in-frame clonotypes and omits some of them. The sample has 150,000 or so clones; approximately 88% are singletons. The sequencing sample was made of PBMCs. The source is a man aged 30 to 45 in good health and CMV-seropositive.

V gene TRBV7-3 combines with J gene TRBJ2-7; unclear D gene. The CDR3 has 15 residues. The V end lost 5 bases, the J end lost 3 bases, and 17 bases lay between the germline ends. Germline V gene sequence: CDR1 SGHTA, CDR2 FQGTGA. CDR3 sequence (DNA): TGTGCCAGCAGCCCGCTGCGGCCGCCTCTCTACGAGCAGTACTTC. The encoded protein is CASSPLRPPLYEQYF. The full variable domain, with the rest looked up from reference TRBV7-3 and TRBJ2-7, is GAGVSQTPSNKVTEKGKYVELRCDPISGHTALYWYRQSLGQGPEFLIYFQGTGAADDSGLPNDRFFAVRPEGSVSTLKIQRTERGDSAVYLCASSPLRPPLYEQYFGPGTRLTVT.

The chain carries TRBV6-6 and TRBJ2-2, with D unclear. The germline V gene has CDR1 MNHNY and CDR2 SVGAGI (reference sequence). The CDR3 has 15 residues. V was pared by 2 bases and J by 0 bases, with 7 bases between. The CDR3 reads CASSYGLANTGELFF. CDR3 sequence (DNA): TGTGCCAGCAGTTACGGCTTGGCGAACACCGGGGAGCTGTTTTTT.

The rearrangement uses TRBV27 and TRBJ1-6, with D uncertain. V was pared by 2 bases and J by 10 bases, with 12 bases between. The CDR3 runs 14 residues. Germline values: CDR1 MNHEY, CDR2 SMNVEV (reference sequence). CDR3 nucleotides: TGTGCCAGCAGTTTAACTAGGTCGGGATCACCCCTCCACTTT. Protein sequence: CASSLTRSGSPLHF.

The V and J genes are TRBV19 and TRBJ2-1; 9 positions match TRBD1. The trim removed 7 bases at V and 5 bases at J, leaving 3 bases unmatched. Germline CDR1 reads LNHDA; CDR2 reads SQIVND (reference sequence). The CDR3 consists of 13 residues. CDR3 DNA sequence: TGTGCCAGTAAGGGACAGGGTAACAATGAGCAGTTCTTC. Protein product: CASKGQGNNEQFF.

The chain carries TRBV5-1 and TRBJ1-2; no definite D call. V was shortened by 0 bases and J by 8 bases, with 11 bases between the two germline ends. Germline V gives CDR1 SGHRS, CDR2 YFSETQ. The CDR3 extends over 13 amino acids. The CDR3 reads CASSLAAYAGYTF. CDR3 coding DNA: TGCGCCAGCAGCTTGGCCGCGTATGCCGGCTACACCTTC.

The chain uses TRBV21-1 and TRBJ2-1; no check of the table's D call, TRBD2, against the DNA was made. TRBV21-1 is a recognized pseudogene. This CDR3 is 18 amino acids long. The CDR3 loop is CASSFKGHPGLDDNEQFF. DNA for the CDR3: TGTGCCAGCAGCTTCAAGGGGCATCCGGGACTAGACGACAATGAGCAGTTCTTC.

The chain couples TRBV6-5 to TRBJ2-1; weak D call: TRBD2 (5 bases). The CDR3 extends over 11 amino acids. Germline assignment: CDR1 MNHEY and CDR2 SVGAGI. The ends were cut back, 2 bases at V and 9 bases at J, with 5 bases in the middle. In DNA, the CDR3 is TGTGCCAGCAGTTACGCGGGTGAGCAGTTCTTC. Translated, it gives CASSYAGEQFF.

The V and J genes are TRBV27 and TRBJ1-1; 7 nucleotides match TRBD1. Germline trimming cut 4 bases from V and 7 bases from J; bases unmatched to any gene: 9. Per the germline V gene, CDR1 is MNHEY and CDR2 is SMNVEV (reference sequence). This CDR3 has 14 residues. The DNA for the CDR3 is TGTGCCAGCAGTTCTCCCCGACGGACAGGTGAAGCTTTCTTT. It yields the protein CASSSPRRTGEAFF.

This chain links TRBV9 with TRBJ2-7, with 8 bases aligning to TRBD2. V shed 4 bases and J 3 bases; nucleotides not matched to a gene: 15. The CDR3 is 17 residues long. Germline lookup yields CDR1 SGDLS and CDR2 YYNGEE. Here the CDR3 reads CASSPSGGANLLYEQYF. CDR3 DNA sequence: TGTGCCAGCAGCCCCTCCGGGGGGGCGAATCTACTCTACGAGCAGTACTTC.

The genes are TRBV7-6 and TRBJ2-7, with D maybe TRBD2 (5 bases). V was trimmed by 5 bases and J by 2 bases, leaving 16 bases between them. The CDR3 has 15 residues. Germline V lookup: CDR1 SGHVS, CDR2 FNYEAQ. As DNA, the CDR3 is TGTGCCAGCAGCCACGCTGGAGCGGAGACCTACGAGCAGTACTTC. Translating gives CASSHAGAETYEQYF.

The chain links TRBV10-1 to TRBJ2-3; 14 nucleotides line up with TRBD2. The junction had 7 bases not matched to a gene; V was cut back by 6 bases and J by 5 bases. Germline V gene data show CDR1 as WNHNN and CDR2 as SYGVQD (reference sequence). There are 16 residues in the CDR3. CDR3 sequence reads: CASSTGLAGVGDTQYF. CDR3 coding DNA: TGCGCCAGCAGCACGGGACTAGCGGGAGTTGGAGATACGCAGTATTTT.

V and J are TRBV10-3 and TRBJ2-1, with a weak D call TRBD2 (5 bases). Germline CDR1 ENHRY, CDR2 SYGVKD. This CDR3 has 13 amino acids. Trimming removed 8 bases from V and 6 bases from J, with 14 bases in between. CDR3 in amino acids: CAIRTNGVNEQFF. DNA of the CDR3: TGTGCCATCCGAACTAACGGGGTCAATGAGCAGTTCTTC.

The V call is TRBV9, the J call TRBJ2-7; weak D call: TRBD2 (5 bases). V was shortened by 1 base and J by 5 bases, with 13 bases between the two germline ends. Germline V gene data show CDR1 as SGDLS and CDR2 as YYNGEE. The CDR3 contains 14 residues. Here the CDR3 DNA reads TGTGCCAGCAGCGTACGGGGTGGCTTGGACGAGCAGTACTTC. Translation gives CASSVRGGLDEQYF.

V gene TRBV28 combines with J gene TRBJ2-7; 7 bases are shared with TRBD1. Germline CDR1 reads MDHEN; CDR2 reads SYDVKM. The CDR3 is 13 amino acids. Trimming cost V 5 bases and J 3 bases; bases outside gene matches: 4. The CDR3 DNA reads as TGTGCCAGCAGTCCCGGGACAGACTACGAGCAGTACTTC. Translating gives CASSPGTDYEQYF.

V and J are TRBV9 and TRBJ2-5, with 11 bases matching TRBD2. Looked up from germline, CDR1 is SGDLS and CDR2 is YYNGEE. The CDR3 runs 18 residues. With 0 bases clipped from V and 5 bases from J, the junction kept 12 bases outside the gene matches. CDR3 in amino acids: CASSVELAGGSRKETQYF. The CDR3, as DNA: TGTGCCAGCAGCGTAGAATTAGCGGGAGGGTCTAGGAAGGAGACCCAGTACTTC.

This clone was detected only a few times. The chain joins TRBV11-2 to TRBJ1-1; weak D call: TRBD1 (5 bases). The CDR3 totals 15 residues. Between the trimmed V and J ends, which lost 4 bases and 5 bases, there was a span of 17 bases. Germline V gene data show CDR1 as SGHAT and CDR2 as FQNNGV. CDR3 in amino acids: CASSSGPGVVTEAFF. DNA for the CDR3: TGTGCCAGCAGCTCGGGACCGGGGGTTGTGACTGAAGCTTTCTTT.

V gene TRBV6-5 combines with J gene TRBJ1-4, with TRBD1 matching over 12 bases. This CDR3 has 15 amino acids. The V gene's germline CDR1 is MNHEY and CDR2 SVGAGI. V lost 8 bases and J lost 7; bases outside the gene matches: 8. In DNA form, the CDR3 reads TGTGCCAGCGGGGGGACAGGGGGCTTTAGTGAAAAACTGTTTTTT. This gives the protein CASGGTGGFSEKLFF.

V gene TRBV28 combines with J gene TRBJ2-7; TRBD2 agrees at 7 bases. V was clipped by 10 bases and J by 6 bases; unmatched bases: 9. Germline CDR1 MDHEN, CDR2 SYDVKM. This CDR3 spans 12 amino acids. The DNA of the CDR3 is TGTGCCATCGTGGGGACTACTTCCGAGCAGTACTTC. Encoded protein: CAIVGTTSEQYF.